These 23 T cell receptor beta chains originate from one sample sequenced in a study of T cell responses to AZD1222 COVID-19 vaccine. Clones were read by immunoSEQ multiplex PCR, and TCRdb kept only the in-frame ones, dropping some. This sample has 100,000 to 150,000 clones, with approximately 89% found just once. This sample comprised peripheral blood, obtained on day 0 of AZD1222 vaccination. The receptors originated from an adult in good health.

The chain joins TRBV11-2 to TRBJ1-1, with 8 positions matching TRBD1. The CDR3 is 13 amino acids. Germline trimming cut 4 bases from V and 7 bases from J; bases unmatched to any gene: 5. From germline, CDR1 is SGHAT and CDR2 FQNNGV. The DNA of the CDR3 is TGTGCCAGCAGCTGGACAGGGATCGGTGAAGCTTTCTTT. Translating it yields CASSWTGIGEAFF.

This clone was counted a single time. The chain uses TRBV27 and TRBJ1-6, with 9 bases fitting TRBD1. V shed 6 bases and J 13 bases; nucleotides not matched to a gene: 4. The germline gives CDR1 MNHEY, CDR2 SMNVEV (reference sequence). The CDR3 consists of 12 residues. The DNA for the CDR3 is TGTGCCAGCAGGACAGGGGGGGCTCCCCTCCACTTT. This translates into CASRTGGAPLHF.

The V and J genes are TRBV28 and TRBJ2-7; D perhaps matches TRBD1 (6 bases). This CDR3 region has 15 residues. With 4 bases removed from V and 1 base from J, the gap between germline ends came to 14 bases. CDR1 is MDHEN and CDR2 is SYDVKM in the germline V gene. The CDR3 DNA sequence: TGTGCCAGCAGTTCACCGACAGGAAAATCCTACGAGCAGTACTTC. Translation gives CASSSPTGKSYEQYF. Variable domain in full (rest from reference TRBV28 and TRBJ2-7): DVKVTQSSRYLVKRTGEKVFLECVQDMDHENMFWYRQDPGLGLRLIYFSYDVKMKEKGDIPEGYSVSREKKERFSLILESASTNQTSMYLCASSSPTGKSYEQYFGPGTRLTVT.

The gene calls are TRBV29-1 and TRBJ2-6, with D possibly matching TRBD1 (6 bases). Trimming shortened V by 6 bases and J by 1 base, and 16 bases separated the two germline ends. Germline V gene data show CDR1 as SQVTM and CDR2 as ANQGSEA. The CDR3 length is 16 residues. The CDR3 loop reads CSVGQQSLSGANVLTF. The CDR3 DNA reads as TGCAGCGTAGGACAGCAAAGTCTTTCTGGGGCCAACGTCCTGACTTTC.

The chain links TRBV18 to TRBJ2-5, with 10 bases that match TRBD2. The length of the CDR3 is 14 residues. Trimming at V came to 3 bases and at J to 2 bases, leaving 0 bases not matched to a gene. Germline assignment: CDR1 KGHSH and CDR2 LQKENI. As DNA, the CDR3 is TGTGCCAGCTCACCGGGACTAGCGCAAGAGACCCAGTACTTC. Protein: CASSPGLAQETQYF.

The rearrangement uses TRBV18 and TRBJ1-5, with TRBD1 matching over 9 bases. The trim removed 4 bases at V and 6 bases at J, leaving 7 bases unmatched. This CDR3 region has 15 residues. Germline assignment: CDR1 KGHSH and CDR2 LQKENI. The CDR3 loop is CASSRSTGGGQPQHF. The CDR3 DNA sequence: TGTGCCAGCTCACGATCGACAGGGGGAGGTCAGCCCCAGCATTTT. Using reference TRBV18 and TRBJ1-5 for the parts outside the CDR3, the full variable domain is NAGVMQNPRHLVRRRGQEARLRCSPMKGHSHVYWYRQLPEEGLKFMVYLQKENIIDESGMPKERFSAEFPKEGPSILRIQQVVRGDSAAYFCASSRSTGGGQPQHFGDGTRLSIL.

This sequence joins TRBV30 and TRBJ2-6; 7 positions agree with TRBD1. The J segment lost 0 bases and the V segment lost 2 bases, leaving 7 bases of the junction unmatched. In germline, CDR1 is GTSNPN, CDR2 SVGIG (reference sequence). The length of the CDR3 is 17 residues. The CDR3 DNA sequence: TGTGCCTGGAGTACAGGGACAGTCTACTCTGGGGCCAACGTCCTGACTTTC. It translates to CAWSTGTVYSGANVLTF. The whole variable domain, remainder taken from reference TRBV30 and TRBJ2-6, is SQTIHQWPATLVQPVGSPLSLECTVEGTSNPNLYWYRQAAGRGLQLLFYSVGIGQISSEVPQNLSASRPQDRQFILSSKKLLLSDSGFYLCAWSTGTVYSGANVLTFGAGSRLTVL.

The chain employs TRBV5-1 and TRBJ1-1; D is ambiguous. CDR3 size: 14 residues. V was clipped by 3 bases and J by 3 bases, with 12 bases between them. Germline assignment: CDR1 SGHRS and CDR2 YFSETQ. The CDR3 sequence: CASSSITGDTEAFF. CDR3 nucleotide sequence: TGCGCCAGCAGCTCGATCACCGGGGACACTGAAGCTTTCTTT.

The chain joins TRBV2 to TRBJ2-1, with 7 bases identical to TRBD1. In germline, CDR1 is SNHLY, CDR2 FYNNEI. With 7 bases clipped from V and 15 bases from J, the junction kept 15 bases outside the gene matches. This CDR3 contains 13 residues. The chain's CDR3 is CASNPGQILRAFF. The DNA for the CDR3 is TGTGCCAGCAATCCGGGACAGATTCTTAGAGCGTTCTTC. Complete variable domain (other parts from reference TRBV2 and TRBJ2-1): EPEVTQTPSHQVTQMGQEVILRCVPISNHLYFYWYRQILGQKVEFLVSFYNNEISEKSEIFDDQFSVERPDGSNFTLKIRSTKLEDSAMYFCASNPGQILRAFFGPGTRLTVL.

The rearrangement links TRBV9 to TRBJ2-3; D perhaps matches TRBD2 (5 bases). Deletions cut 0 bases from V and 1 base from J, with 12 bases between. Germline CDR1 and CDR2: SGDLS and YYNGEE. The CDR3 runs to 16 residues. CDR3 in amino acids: CASSVGRLLGTDTQYF. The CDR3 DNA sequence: TGTGCCAGCAGCGTAGGGAGGCTATTGGGCACAGATACGCAGTATTTT.

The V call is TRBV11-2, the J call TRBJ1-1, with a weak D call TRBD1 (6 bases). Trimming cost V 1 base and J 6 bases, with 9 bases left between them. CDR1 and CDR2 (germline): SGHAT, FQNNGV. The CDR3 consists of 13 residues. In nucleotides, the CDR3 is TGTGCCAGCAGCTTAGGGGCAGGGGCTGAAGCTTTCTTT. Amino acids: CASSLGAGAEAFF.

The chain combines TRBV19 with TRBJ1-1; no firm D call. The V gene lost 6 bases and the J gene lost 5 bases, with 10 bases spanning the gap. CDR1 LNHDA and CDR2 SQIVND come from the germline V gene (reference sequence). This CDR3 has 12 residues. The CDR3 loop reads CASRVDMTEAFF. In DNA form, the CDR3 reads TGTGCCAGTAGGGTGGATATGACTGAAGCTTTCTTT.

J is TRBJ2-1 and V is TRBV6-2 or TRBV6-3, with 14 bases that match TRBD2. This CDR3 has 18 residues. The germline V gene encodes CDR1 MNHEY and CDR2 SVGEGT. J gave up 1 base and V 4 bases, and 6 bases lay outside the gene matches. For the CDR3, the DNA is TGTGCCAGCAGTTCCGATCGACTAGCGGGAGGGTCCTACAATGAGCAGTTCTTC. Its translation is CASSSDRLAGGSYNEQFF.

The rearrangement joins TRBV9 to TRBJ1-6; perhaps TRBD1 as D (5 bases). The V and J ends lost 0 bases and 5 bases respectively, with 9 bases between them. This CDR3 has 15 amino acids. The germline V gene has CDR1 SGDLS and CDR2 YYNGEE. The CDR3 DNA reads TGTGCCAGCAGCGTAGAGGAAGGGGATAATTCACCCCTCCACTTT. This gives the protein CASSVEEGDNSPLHF.

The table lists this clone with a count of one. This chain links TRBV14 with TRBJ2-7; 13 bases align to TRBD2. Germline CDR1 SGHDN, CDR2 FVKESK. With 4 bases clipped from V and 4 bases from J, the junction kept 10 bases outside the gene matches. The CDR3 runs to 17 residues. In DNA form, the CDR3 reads TGTGCCAGCAGCCCTCAGCAGGGACTAGCGGGAACGTACGAGCAGTACTTC. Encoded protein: CASSPQQGLAGTYEQYF.

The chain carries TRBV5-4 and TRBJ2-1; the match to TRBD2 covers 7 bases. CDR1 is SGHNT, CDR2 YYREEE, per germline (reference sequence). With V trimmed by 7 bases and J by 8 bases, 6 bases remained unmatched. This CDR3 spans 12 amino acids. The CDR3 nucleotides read TGTGCCAGCGGGACGGGAGGTGATGAGCAGTTCTTC. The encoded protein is CASGTGGDEQFF.

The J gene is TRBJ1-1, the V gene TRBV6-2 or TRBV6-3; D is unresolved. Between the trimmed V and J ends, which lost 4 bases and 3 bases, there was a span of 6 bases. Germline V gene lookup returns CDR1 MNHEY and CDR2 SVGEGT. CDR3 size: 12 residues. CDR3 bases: TGTGCCAGCAGTTTTCGATACACTGAAGCTTTCTTT. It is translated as CASSFRYTEAFF.

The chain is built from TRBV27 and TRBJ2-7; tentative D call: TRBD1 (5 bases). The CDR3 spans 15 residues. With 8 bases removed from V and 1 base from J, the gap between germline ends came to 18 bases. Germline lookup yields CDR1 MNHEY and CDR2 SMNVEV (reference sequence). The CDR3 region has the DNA TGTGCCAGCTATCCCTTCGGGCAGGGATCCTACGAGCAGTACTTC. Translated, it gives CASYPFGQGSYEQYF.

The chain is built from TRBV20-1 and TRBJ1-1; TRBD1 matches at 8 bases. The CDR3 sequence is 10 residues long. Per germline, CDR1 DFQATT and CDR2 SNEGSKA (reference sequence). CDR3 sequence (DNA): TGCAGGCCAGACAGGGGAGAAGCTTTCTTT. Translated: CRPDRGEAFF.

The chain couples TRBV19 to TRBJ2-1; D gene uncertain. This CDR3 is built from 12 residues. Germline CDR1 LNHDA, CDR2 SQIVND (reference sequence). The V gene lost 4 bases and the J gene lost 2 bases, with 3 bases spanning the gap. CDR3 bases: TGTGCCAGTAGTAAGGCCTACAATGAGCAGTTCTTC. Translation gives CASSKAYNEQFF.

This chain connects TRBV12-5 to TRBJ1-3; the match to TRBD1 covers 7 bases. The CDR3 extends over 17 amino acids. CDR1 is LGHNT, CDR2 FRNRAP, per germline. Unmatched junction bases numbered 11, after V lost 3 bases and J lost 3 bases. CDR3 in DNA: TGTGCTAGTGGTTTCCCGCGCCAGACAGGGTTTGGAAACACCATATATTTT. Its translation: CASGFPRQTGFGNTIYF. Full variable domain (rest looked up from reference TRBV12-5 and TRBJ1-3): DARVTQTPRHKVTEMGQEVTMRCQPILGHNTVFWYRQTMMQGLELLAYFRNRAPLDDSGMPKDRFSAEMPDATLATLKIQPSEPRDSAVYFCASGFPRQTGFGNTIYFGEGSWLTVV.

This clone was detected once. CDR3 residues: CASSPQGRNTEAFF. The CDR3 coding sequence is TGTGCCAGCAGTCCACAGGGCAGGAACACTGAAGCTTTCTTT. This chain links TRBV27 with TRBJ1-1; possibly TRBD1 for D (6 bases). V lost 5 bases and J lost 1, with 11 bases in between. This CDR3 has 14 residues. Germline loops: CDR1 MNHEY, CDR2 SMNVEV (reference sequence).

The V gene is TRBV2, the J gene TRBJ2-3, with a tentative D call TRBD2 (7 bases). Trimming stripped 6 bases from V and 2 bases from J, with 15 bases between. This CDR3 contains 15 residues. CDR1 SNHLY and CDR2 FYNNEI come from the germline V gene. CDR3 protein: CASRRGRDYTDTQYF. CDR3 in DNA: TGTGCCAGCAGAAGGGGGAGGGATTACACAGATACGCAGTATTTT.